This T cell receptor (beta chain) was sequenced during a study of cytomegalovirus exposure and HLA in healthy donors. Study findings and constraints: Rare sequences made up most TCRs, while some public TCRs were found in many donors. A later analysis linked a missense variant in DCLRE1C to the trimming of TCR beta V and J genes. Among TCR beta chains, those listed as cytomegalovirus-associated numbered over 150.

Concerning this clone: Its antigen is unidentified.

These donors, healthy bone marrow donors, were studied. PCR was performed using 60 Vbeta and 13 Jbeta primers. TCRdb's copy holds only in-frame clones and misses some; the assay was immunoSEQ multiplex PCR. Of about 130,000 clones in the sample, 76% are singletons; the top ten hold around 2.1%. Per germline, CDR1 SGHAT and CDR2 FQNNGV. The CDR3 covers 12 residues. V was cut by 0 bases and J by 6 bases, with 5 bases left in between. This receptor was obtained from a man aged 45-65 years in good health and CMV-seronegative. Sequencing was carried out using PBMCs. The chain links TRBV11-2 to TRBJ1-2; D not certain. The CDR3 nucleotides read TGTGCCAGCAGCTTAGAGTCTAATGGCTACACCTTC. Translated: CASSLESNGYTF.